This TCR beta chain was retrieved from a study of T cells in pancreatic ductal adenocarcinoma. Study-wide findings and caveats: Enrichment of CD45RO+ effector over naive T cells in tumors may bias clonality. Blood clonality (about 0.07) did not differ significantly from tumor (about 0.12). Compared with tumor, blood showed more total productive templates and around 8-fold more clonotypes. The resected cohort was biased toward the minority with early-stage disease.

The protocol was immunoSEQ multiplex PCR, while the TCRdb copy is restricted to in-frame clones and leaves out a portion. The table lists about 2,500 clones, roughly 89% of them singletons. Regarding this clone: The antigen remains undetermined.

Per the germline V gene, CDR1 is SGHTA and CDR2 is FQGTGA. The CDR3 totals 19 residues. The V gene end was trimmed by 3 bases and the J gene end by 3 bases; junction bases not matched to a gene: 12. The selected patients with pancreatic ductal adenocarcinoma had surgery but no neoadjuvant therapy. Sequences were obtained from pancreatic tumor tissue. This chain joins TRBV7-3 and TRBJ2-7; the match to TRBD2 covers 15 bases. The clonotype comes from a human donor with pancreatic ductal adenocarcinoma. This CDR3 is CASSLEYGLAGGPGYEQYF. CDR3 bases: TGTGCCAGCAGCTTGGAGTACGGACTAGCGGGAGGGCCAGGCTACGAGCAGTACTTC.